This T cell receptor beta chain derives from a study of T cell changes during pregnancy in multiple sclerosis. Per germline, CDR1 SGHRS and CDR2 YFSETQ. This CDR3 has 15 amino acids. Trimming cost V 0 bases and J 0 bases, with 10 bases left between them. Using immunoSEQ multiplex PCR, the repertoire was profiled, and TCRdb retains in-frame clones only, with some absent. Among about 44,000 clones listed, roughly 89% were seen once. The starting material was CD4+ T cells from peripheral blood mononuclear cells, obtained in the first trimester of pregnancy. The chain has TRBV5-1 and TRBJ2-7; D might be TRBD1 (6 bases). This TCR derives from a female donor with multiple sclerosis, enrolled in a pregnancy study. CDR3 in DNA: TGCGCCAGCAGCTTGGTTCAGGGGTCCTCCTACGAGCAGTACTTC. This codes for CASSLVQGSSYEQYF.